This T cell receptor beta chain was observed in a study of T cells in Graves' hyperthyroidism and ophthalmopathy (dated by TCRdb to between 2018 and 2021). As for the study more broadly: Peripheral blood samples were taken at the time of initial diagnosis, prior to any treatment. A discovery cohort of roughly 100 patients, about 40 with Graves' ophthalmopathy and 57 with stable Graves' hyperthyroidism, was used to find distinguishing TCR V-J signatures. Prospective prediction of ophthalmopathy was tested in an independent validation cohort consisting of 18 to 20 hyperthyroidism patients and 17 patients who later progressed to ophthalmopathy. After blood sampling, hyperthyroidism patients were treated with methimazole at a starting dose of 30 mg daily, and ophthalmopathy patients were treated with high-dose intravenous methylprednisolone. TCR Vbeta CDR3 sequencing of 135 peripheral blood samples (around 45 ophthalmopathy, 75 or so hyperthyroidism and about 17 progressor patients) is reported in the paper. The roughly 100 discovery patients were randomly divided into training and test sets at a 7:3 ratio. The study also compared thyroid tissue and blood T-cell repertoires from 6 or 7 Graves' hyperthyroidism patients.

The TCR beta CDR3 regions were amplified from RNA transcripts. The TCR CDR3 was subjected to a first round of RT-PCR using the HTBI primer set and the Qiagen OneStep RT-PCR kit. A second multiplex PCR round built the libraries, followed by size selection and purification. Libraries were sequenced paired-end with 100 bp reads on an Illumina HiSeq2000. The published analysis was carried out like this. SOAPnuke was used to process the raw data, removing reads that contained adapters or uncalled bases, had a mean Phred below 15, or lacked an exact match to the constant primer or identifier. High-quality paired reads were merged using COPE v1.2.5, and each unique nucleotide sequence was defined as a clonotype. Clonotypes were aligned to IMGT TRBV, TRBD and TRBJ reference segments using MiTCR v1.1. Only V-J combinations with frequency above 0.0001, covering approximately 99% of repertoires, were analysed. The TCS score was defined as the ratio of F50 (clonal expansion) to E x V (chaos), calculated using BLOSUM62-based TCRdist between CDR3 peptides within each V-J. Welch's t-statistics and random forest reduced 500 to 650 V-J features to 10 to 15, which were used in a naive Bayes classifier (R e1071). TCRdb reprocessing: public reads trimmed at Q25 with fastp, clones called with MiXCR, in-frame beta chains kept. Rows are unified per CDR3 protein, each entry keeping the most common DNA and genes. For this entry, the V and J calls and clone size follow TCRdb and not the study's own pipeline. The sample profile shows 280,000 or so distinct CDR3 sequences; 20% to 25% of them were found once. Jointly, the top ten make up about 25% of the sample.

General conclusions and limits of the study: A 13 V-J signature model separated ophthalmopathy from stable hyperthyroidism, with roughly 88% sensitivity and roughly 81% specificity in cross-validation and 80%/75% in testing. Most expanded thyroid clonotypes (frequency above 0.001) were also detected in blood, a finding suggesting that blood repertoires may reflect thyroid immune responses. In validation, progression to ophthalmopathy was predicted by the model with 55% to 71% sensitivity and 72% to 85% specificity, a median of approximately 6.5 months before onset. Sample size was not statistically predetermined, and blinding of investigators to group allocation was not performed.

Notes on this clonotype: What this receptor recognizes is not known. One base away there is no much larger clone; base qualities are not given.

V is clipped by 3 bases and J by 6 bases, and the sequence between their germline boundaries is 15 bases long. CDR1 and CDR2 are read off the germline V gene (reference sequence) as DFQATT and SNEGSKA. The CDR3 numbers 13 residues from cysteine through phenylalanine. Of the read, only the CDR3 DNA is kept; its 39 bases are in frame from base 1. Hyperthyroidism patients were aged 18 to 65 years and newly diagnosed, with disease duration of less than 2 months. Any patient with an uncontrolled infection, another autoimmune disease, pregnancy or lactation was excluded. Diagnoses were based on clinical symptoms, serum thyroxine and TRAb, thyroid ultrasound and orbital computed tomography. For progressor patients, blood was drawn at the first diagnosis of hyperthyroidism, before any ophthalmopathy symptoms had appeared. Ficoll-Paque density gradient centrifugation was used to isolate PBMCs from 10 ml of fresh peripheral blood. Progressor patients were initially diagnosed with Graves' hyperthyroidism and developed ophthalmopathy during follow-up. Total RNA was extracted using Trizol reagent, and RNA quality was assessed on an Agilent 2100 Bioanalyzer.

Recombination linked TRBV20-1 to TRBJ2-7; TRBD2 is perhaps the D gene, given 5 matching bases. The specimen was blood. The source of this sequence is a man aged 35-49 years with Graves' hyperthyroidism that later progressed to Graves' ophthalmopathy. The CDR3 region: CSARDSGTPEQYF. The DNA reads TGCAGTGCTAGGGACTCAGGAACACCCGAGCAGTACTTC.